These 22 T cell receptor beta chains share one sample of origin, sequenced in a study of T cells after yellow fever vaccination. TCRdb ran MiXCR on the 5' RACE reads and lists one entry per CDR3 protein. The sample has a few hundred thousand distinct CDR3 sequences; roughly 8.4% are singletons. The sequenced sample was PBMCs, obtained about 49 days after the first yellow fever vaccination. The receptors were gathered from a man between 18 and 35 years old who received the YFV17D yellow fever vaccine.

This chain connects TRBV7-2 to TRBJ1-5; the D is unclear. Trimming took 0 bases from V and 7 from J, leaving 4 bases between them. Looked up from germline, CDR1 is SGHTA and CDR2 is FQGNSA. The CDR3 has 12 amino acids. The CDR3 region is CASSLAAQPQHF. Written as DNA, the CDR3 is TGTGCCAGCAGCTTAGCGGCGCAGCCCCAGCATTTT.

This clonotype was counted between two and nine times. The chain links TRBV5-1 to TRBJ1-1; D not certain. The V gene's germline CDR1 is SGHRS and CDR2 YFSETQ. V dropped 4 bases and J dropped 5 bases, with 18 bases sitting between them. This CDR3 spans 15 amino acids. CDR3 bases: TGCGCCAGCAGCCCCCTGGACGGCGGAATGACTGAAGCTTTCTTT. It encodes CASSPLDGGMTEAFF.

V usage is TRBV7-2 and J usage is TRBJ1-2; 9 bases line up with TRBD1. Germline loops: CDR1 SGHTA, CDR2 FQGNSA. CDR3 length equals 16 residues. J was trimmed by 4 bases and V by 4 bases; bases with no gene match: 10. In DNA form, the CDR3 reads TGTGCCAGCAGCTCCTTCGGTGGGGGACAGGGCTATGGCTACACCTTC. It specifies CASSSFGGGQGYGYTF.

The chain joins TRBV7-2 to TRBJ2-7; tentatively, D is TRBD1 or TRBD2 (5 bases each). Between the trimmed V and J ends, which lost 1 base and 0 bases, there was a span of 10 bases. The CDR3 length is 15 residues. Germline CDR1 and CDR2: SGHTA and FQGNSA. The CDR3 protein is CASSLGGAGSYEQYF. CDR3 sequence (DNA): TGTGCCAGCAGCTTAGGTGGGGCGGGCTCCTACGAGCAGTACTTC.

This clonotype was recorded at least ten times. The chain uses TRBV4-1 and TRBJ2-3, with D possibly TRBD2 on 5 matching bases. Trimming took 1 base from V and 2 from J, leaving 10 bases between them. The length of the CDR3 is 15 residues. Per germline, CDR1 MGHRA and CDR2 YSYEKL. The CDR3 is CASSQVSGITDTQYF. Written as DNA, the CDR3 is TGCGCCAGCAGCCAAGTAAGCGGTATCACAGATACGCAGTATTTT.

The chain combines TRBV20-1 with TRBJ2-3, with a possible D match to TRBD1 (6 bases). CDR1 and CDR2 from the germline V gene are DFQATT and SNEGSKA (reference sequence). The CDR3 runs to 15 residues. V lost 3 bases, J lost 1 base, and 14 bases lay in between. DNA for the CDR3: TGCAGTGCTAGGCCGGACAGTAGGGGCACAGATACGCAGTATTTT. Amino acid sequence: CSARPDSRGTDTQYF.

This clonotype appeared a few times. V usage is TRBV4-1 and J usage is TRBJ2-3; D is possibly TRBD2 (6 bases). Germline CDR1 reads MGHRA; CDR2 reads YSYEKL. The CDR3 runs 14 residues. Between the trimmed V and J ends, which lost 2 bases and 3 bases, there was a span of 9 bases. CDR3 sequence (DNA): TGCGCCAGCAGCCAACGACTAGAAACAGATACGCAGTATTTT. It codes for CASSQRLETDTQYF.

A note on this clonotype: This may come from a read error, since a much larger clone is one base off. This chain uses TRBV5-1 with TRBJ2-7; TRBD2 agrees at 10 bases. The CDR3 is 16 amino acids. V shed 6 bases, J shed 4 bases, and the junction held 13 bases outside the gene matches. Germline-derived CDR1 and CDR2 are SGHRS and YFSETQ. CDR3 sequence: CASNTRKAGGPYEQYF. The CDR3 coding sequence is TGCGCCAGCAATACGAGGAAAGCGGGGGGGCCTTACGAGCAGTACTTC.

The V gene is TRBV7-8, the J gene TRBJ2-7, with 7 bases matching TRBD2. CDR1 is SGHVS and CDR2 is FQNEAQ in the germline V gene. J gave up 6 bases and V 5 bases, and 10 bases lay outside the gene matches. The CDR3 runs 14 residues. CDR3 residues: CASSPGGGLIEQYV. The CDR3 region has the DNA TGTGCCAGCAGCCCGGGCGGGGGATTGATCGAGCAGTACGTC.

At least ten counts were recorded for this clonotype. This chain links TRBV7-9 with TRBJ1-3; D is perhaps TRBD1 (6 bases). CDR1 and CDR2 (germline): SEHNR, FQNEAQ (reference sequence). The CDR3 length is 14 residues. The ends were cut back, 7 bases at V and 4 bases at J, with 14 bases in the middle. Here the CDR3 reads CASIDLRGGNTIYF. CDR3 nucleotides: TGTGCCAGCATCGACCTCAGGGGAGGAAACACCATATATTTT.

The gene calls are TRBV10-3 and TRBJ2-3; D is uncertain. CDR1 is ENHRY, CDR2 SYGVKD, per germline. The CDR3 is 14 residues long. V shed 3 bases and J shed 3 bases, with 10 bases lying between them. The chain's CDR3 is CAISDGTATDTQYF. CDR3 sequence (DNA): TGTGCCATCAGTGATGGAACAGCAACAGATACGCAGTATTTT.

Only a few counts were recorded for this clonotype. The J gene is TRBJ2-3, the V gene TRBV6-6, with a tentative D call TRBD2 (5 bases). The V gene's germline CDR1 is MNHNY and CDR2 SVGAGI (reference sequence). Trimming left V 7 bases short and J 2 bases short, with 10 bases between. The CDR3 has 13 amino acids. The CDR3, as DNA: TGTGCCAGCATATCGGGGTACACAGATACGCAGTATTTT. Its protein is CASISGYTDTQYF.

The table lists this clonotype with a count of one. The rearrangement uses TRBV24-1 and TRBJ2-5, with D possibly matching TRBD1 (5 bases). The CDR3 runs 15 residues. Germline V gene data show CDR1 as KGHDR and CDR2 as SFDVKD. Trimming left V 2 bases short and J 4 bases short, with 13 bases between. The CDR3 sequence: CATSDSSGQRETQYF. CDR3 bases: TGTGCCACCAGTGATTCATCCGGACAAAGAGAGACCCAGTACTTC.

The chain combines TRBV11-2 with TRBJ2-7; unclear D gene. Trimming took 2 bases from V and 5 from J, leaving 13 bases between them. CDR1 is SGHAT and CDR2 is FQNNGV in the germline V gene. This CDR3 has 14 residues. The chain's CDR3 is CASSLRLGVNEQYV. The CDR3 DNA is TGTGCCAGCAGCTTACGTCTAGGAGTGAACGAGCAGTACGTC.

This clonotype has only a few counts. The J gene is TRBJ2-3, the V gene TRBV5-4; 11 bases line up with TRBD2. The CDR3 extends over 17 amino acids. V shed 1 base, J shed 4 bases, and the junction held 8 bases outside the gene matches. Germline V gene data show CDR1 as SGHNT and CDR2 as YYREEE (reference sequence). CDR3 residues: CASSLQRTSGRADTQYF. DNA for the CDR3: TGTGCCAGCAGCTTGCAGAGGACTAGCGGGCGGGCAGATACGCAGTATTTT.

This clonotype was seen a handful of times. The chain employs TRBV7-9 and TRBJ2-3; TRBD2 is a possible D gene (5 bases). This CDR3 comprises 15 residues. The V and J ends lost 8 bases and 3 bases respectively, with 18 bases between them. Germline V gene lookup returns CDR1 SEHNR and CDR2 FQNEAQ (reference sequence). The CDR3 here is CASWTRGNLTDTQYF. DNA of the CDR3: TGTGCCAGCTGGACTCGGGGAAATTTGACAGATACGCAGTATTTT.

The rearrangement links TRBV4-3 to TRBJ2-7; D not certain. CDR1 LGHNA and CDR2 YSLEER come from the germline V gene. The CDR3 has 15 residues. V lost 6 bases and J 2 bases, leaving 17 bases between the germline ends. The DNA of the CDR3 is TGCGCCAGCAGTCCGAGCCCGACGGAGACCTACGAGCAGTACTTC. Amino acids: CASSPSPTETYEQYF.

The chain uses TRBV18 and TRBJ2-3; tentative D call: TRBD1 (5 bases). This CDR3 region has 16 residues. The germline V and J ends were trimmed by 6 bases and 2 bases, with 18 bases remaining between them. Germline CDR1 and CDR2: KGHSH and LQKENI. CDR3 coding DNA: TGTGCCAGCTCCCCTAGACAGCGATTAGTCACAGATACGCAGTATTTT. Protein sequence: CASSPRQRLVTDTQYF.

The table lists this clonotype with a few counts. V is TRBV10-3 and J is TRBJ2-3; D is possibly TRBD1 or TRBD2 (5 bases each). Germline values: CDR1 ENHRY, CDR2 SYGVKD. The CDR3 has 15 amino acids. Trimming took off 8 bases at V and 0 bases at J, with 15 bases between the two ends. In nucleotides, the CDR3 is TGTGCCATCCGCAGATCGGGACCGAGCACAGATACGCAGTATTTT. This translates into CAIRRSGPSTDTQYF.

This clonotype was recorded many times. The chain recombines TRBV12-3 or TRBV12-4 with TRBJ1-2, with 9 bases identical to TRBD1. This CDR3 has 14 amino acids. The ends lost 7 bases at V and 8 bases at J; junction bases unmatched: 11. CDR3 bases: TGTGCCAGCACCCCGGGACAGGGATATTTCGGCTACACCTTC. It codes for CASTPGQGYFGYTF.

The chain combines TRBV20-1 with TRBJ1-2; 10 bases align to TRBD1. The length of the CDR3 is 16 residues. Germline-derived CDR1 and CDR2 are DFQATT and SNEGSKA (reference sequence). The J segment lost 0 bases and the V segment lost 6 bases, leaving 10 bases of the junction unmatched. CDR3 residues: CSAPGQGVSSNYGYTF. CDR3 nucleotide sequence: TGCAGTGCCCCAGGACAGGGGGTCTCTTCTAACTATGGCTACACCTTC.

This clonotype was seen only a few times. The chain combines TRBV12-3 or TRBV12-4 with TRBJ1-4, with TRBD1 identical over 8 bases. The CDR3 spans 15 residues. V was clipped by 3 bases and J by 4 bases; unmatched bases: 4. For the CDR3, the DNA is TGTGCCAGCAGTTTTGGACAGGGCCGTAATGAAAAACTGTTTTTT. It translates to CASSFGQGRNEKLFF.